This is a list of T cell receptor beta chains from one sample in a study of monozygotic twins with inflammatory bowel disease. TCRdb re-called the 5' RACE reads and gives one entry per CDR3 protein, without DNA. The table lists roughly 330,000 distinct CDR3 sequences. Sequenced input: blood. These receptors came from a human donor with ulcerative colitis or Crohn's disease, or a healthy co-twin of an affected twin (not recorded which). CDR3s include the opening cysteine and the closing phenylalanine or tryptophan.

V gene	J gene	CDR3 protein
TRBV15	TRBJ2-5	CATSRPLLETQYF
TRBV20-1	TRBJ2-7	CSARDFTYEQYF
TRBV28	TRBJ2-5	CASSLTDRKTQYF
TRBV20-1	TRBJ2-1	CSAPDLSSSNEQFF
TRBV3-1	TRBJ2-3	CASSQVVAGGVTQYF
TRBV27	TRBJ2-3	CASLPPAVGTSTQYF
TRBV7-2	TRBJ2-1	CASSLERSSYNEQFF
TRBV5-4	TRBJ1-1	CASSFGQGVGNTEAFF
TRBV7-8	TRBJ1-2	CVSSTQGVANYGYTF
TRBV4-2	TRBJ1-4	CASTKGGQGISNEKLFF
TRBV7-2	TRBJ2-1	CASSSLRVPYSYNEQFF
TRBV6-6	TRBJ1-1	CASRAGVNTEAFF
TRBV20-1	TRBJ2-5	CSPQGGETQYF
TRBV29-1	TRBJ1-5	CSVAQGSNQPQHF
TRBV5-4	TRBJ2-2	CASSFASTVAGGETGELFF
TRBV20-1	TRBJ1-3	CSASDRGSGNTTYF
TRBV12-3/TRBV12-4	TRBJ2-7	CASSLETGPTYEQYF
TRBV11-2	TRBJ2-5	CASSSQGAGETQYF
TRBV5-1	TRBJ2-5	CASSLRDRPETQYF
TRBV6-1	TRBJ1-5	CASRGGRQAVDQPQHF
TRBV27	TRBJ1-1	CASSLVRGRGITEAFF
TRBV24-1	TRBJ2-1	CATSGQPRGVFNEQFF
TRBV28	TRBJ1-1	CASLVGRVDTEAFF
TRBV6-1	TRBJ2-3	CASSELTRTSGNTDTQYF
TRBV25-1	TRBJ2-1	CASSPRDRGLGAYNEQFF
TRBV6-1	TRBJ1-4	CASRTFRGSGNEKLFF
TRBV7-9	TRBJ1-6	CASSRDTNNSPLHF
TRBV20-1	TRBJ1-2	CSVLSTGNYGYTF
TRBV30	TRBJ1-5	CAWSFQGNQPQHF
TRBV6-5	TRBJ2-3	CASSYSVAGDTDTQYF
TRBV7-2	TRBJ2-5	CASTQAGRTETQYF
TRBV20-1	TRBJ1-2	CSAVRDRGYGYTF
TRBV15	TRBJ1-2	CATSAAGGYGYTF
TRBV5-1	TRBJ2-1	CASSSDYEEQFF
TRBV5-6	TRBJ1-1	CASSGDRGRNTEAFF
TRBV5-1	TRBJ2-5	CASSFTGGTETQYF
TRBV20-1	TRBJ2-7	CSARQGDGSYEQYF
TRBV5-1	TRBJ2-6	CASSLVPAGANVLTF
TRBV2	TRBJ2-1	CASQQGDPSFF
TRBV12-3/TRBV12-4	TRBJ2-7	CASRRTGFYEQYF
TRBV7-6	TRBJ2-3	CASSSGQGMTDTQYF
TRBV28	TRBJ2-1	CASSRRTSGNEQFF
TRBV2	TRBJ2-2	CAILRWDLSSGELFF
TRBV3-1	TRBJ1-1	CASSQDSWAAEAFF
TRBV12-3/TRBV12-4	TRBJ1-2	CASSPSLSEGYTF
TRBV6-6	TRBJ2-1	CASSYLPGYNEQFF
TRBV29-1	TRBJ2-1	CSVRDRPEYNEQFF
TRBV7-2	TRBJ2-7	CASSSSGTGSLEQYF
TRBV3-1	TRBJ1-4	CASSQQSTNEKLFF
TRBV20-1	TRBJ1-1	CSAHSGGTEAFF
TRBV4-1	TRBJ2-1	CASSQAGVPGQFF
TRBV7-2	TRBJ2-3	CASSHVGGPTDTQYF
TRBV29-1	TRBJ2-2	CSVGTSGMNTGELFF
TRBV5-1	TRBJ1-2	CASSLDSYPNYGYTF
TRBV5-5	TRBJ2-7	CASSLDAGQGSYEQYF